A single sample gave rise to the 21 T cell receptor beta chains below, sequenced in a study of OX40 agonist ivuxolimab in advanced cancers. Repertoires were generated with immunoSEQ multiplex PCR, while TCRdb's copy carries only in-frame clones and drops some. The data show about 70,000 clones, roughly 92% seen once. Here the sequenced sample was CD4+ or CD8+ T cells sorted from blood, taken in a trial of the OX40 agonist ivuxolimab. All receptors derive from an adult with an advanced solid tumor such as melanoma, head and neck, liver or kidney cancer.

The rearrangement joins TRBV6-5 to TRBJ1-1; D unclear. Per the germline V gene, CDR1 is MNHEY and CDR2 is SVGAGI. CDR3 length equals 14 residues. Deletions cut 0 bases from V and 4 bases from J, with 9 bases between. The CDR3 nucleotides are TGTGCCAGCAGTTACTCGGCCTCCCTCACTGAAGCTTTCTTT. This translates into CASSYSASLTEAFF.

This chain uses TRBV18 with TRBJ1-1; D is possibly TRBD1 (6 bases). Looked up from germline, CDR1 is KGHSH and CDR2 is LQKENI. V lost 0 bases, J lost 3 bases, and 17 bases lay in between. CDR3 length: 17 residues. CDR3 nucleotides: TGTGCCAGCTCACCACCGGGGGCAGGGGAGGGGGACACTGAAGCTTTCTTT. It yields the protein CASSPPGAGEGDTEAFF. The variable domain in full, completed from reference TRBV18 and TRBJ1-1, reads NAGVMQNPRHLVRRRGQEARLRCSPMKGHSHVYWYRQLPEEGLKFMVYLQKENIIDESGMPKERFSAEFPKEGPSILRIQQVVRGDSAAYFCASSPPGAGEGDTEAFFGQGTRLTVV.

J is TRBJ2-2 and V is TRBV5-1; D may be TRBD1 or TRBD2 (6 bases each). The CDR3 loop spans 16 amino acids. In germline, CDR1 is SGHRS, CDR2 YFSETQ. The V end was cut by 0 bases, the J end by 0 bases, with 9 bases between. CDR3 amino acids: CASSLARGANTGELFF. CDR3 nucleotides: TGCGCCAGCAGCTTGGCTAGGGGGGCGAACACCGGGGAGCTGTTTTTT.

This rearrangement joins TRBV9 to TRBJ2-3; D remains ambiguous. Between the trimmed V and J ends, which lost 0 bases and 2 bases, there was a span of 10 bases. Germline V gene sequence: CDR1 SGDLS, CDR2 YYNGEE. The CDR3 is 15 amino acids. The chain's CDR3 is CASSVVAFNTDTQYF. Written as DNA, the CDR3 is TGTGCCAGCAGCGTAGTGGCGTTTAACACAGATACGCAGTATTTT.

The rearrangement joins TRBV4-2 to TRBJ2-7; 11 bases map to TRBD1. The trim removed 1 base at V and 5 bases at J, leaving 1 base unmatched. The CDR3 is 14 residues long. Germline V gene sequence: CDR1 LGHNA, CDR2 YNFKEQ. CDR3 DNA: TGTGCCAGCAGCCAAGGGACAGGGGGCAACGAGCAGTACTTC. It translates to CASSQGTGGNEQYF.

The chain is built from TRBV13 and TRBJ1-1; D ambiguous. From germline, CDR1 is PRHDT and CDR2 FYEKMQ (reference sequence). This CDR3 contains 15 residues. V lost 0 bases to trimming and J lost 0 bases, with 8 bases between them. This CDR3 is CASSLGDSVNTEAFF. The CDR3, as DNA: TGTGCCAGCAGCTTAGGGGACTCGGTGAACACTGAAGCTTTCTTT.

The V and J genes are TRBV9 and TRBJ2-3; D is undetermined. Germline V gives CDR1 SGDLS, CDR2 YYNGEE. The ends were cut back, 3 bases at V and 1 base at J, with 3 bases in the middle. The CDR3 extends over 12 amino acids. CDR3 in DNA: TGTGCCAGCAGCGCTGGCACAGATACGCAGTATTTT. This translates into CASSAGTDTQYF.

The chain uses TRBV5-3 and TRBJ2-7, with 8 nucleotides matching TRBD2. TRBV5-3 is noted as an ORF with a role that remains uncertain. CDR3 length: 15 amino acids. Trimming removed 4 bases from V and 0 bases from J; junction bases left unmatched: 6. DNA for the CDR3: TGTGCCAGAAGCCGAGCGGGGGTCTTCTCCTACGAGCAGTACTTC. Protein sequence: CARSRAGVFSYEQYF.

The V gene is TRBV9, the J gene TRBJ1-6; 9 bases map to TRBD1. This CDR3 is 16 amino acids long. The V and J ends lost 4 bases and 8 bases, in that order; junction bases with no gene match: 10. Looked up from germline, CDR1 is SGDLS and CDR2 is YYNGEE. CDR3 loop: CASSLGTGLRDSPLHF. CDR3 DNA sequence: TGTGCCAGCAGCCTAGGGACAGGGCTGAGGGATTCACCCCTCCACTTT.

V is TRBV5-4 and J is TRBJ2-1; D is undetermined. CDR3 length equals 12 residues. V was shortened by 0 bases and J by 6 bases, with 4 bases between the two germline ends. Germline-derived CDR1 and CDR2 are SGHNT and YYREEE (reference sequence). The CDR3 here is CASSLGANEQFF. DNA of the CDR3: TGTGCCAGCAGCTTGGGGGCCAATGAGCAGTTCTTC. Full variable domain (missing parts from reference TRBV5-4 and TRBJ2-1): ETGVTQSPTHLIKTRGQQVTLRCSSQSGHNTVSWYQQALGQGPQFIFQYYREEENGRGNFPPRFSGLQFPNYSSELNVNALELDDSALYLCASSLGANEQFFGPGTRLTVL.

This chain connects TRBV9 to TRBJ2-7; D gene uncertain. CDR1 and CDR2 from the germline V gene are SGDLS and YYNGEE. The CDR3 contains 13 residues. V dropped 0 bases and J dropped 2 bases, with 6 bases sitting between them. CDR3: CASSVDGTYEQYF. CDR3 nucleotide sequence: TGTGCCAGCAGCGTAGATGGGACCTACGAGCAGTACTTC.

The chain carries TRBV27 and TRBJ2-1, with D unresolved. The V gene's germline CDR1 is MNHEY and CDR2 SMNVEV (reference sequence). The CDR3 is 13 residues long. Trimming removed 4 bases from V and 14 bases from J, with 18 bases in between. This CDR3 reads CASSSRRPRVEFF. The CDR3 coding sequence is TGTGCCAGCAGTTCCCGTCGGCCCCGGGTGGAGTTCTTC.

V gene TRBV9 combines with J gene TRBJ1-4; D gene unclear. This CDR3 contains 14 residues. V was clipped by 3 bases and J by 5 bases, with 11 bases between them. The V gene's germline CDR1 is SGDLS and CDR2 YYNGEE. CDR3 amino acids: CASSGGGRNEKLFF. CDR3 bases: TGTGCCAGCAGCGGAGGAGGAAGAAATGAAAAACTGTTTTTT.

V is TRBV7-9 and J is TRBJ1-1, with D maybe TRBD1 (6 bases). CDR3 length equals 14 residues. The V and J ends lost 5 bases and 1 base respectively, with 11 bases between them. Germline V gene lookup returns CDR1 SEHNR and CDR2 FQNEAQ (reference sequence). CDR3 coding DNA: TGTGCCAGCAGCCCCCGGACAGCGAACACTGAAGCTTTCTTT. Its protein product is CASSPRTANTEAFF.

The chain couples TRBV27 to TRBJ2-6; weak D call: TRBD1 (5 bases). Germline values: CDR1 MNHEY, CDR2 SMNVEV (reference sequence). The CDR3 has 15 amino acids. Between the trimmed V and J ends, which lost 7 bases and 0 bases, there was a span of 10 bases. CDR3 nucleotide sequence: TGTGCCAGCACCGTAGGGGTCTCTGGGGCCAACGTCCTGACTTTC. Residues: CASTVGVSGANVLTF.

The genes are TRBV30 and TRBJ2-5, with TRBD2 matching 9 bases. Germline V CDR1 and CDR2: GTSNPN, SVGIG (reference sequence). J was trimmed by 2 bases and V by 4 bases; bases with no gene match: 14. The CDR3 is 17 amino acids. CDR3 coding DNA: TGTGCCTGGAAGGGAGGCCCACCTAGCGGGGATCAAGAGACCCAGTACTTC. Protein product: CAWKGGPPSGDQETQYF.

This CDR3 reads CASGSLGSTDTQYF. The CDR3 nucleotides read TGTGCTAGTGGCTCCCTGGGGAGCACAGATACGCAGTATTTT. The V and J genes are TRBV12-5 and TRBJ2-3, with D unresolved. Germline loops: CDR1 LGHNT, CDR2 FRNRAP. The ends were cut back, 6 bases at V and 0 bases at J, with 10 bases in the middle. This CDR3 contains 14 residues.

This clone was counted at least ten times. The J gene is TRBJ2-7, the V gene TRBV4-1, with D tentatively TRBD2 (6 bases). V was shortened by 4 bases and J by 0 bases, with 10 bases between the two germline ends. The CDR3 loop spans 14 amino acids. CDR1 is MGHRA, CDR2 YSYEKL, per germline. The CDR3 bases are TGCGCCAGCAGCCGCGGGGAAAGCTCCTACGAGCAGTACTTC. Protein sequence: CASSRGESSYEQYF.

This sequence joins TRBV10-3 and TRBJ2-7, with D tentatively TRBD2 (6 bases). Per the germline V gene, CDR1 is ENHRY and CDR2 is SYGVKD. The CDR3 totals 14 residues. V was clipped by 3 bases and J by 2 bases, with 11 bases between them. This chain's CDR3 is CAISDGGVTYEQYF. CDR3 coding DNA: TGTGCCATCAGTGACGGCGGGGTGACCTACGAGCAGTACTTC.

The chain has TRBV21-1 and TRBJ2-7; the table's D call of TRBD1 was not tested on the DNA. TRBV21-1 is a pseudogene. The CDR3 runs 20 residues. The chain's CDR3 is CASSKGLDRGEWVGSYEQYF. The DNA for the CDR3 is TGTGCCAGCAGCAAAGGTCTGGACAGGGGGGAATGGGTCGGTTCCTACGAGCAGTACTTC.

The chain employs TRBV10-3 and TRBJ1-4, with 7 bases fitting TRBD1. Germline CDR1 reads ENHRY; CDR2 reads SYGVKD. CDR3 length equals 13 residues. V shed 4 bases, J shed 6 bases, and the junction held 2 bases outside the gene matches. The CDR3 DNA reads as TGTGCCATCAGTGTCCAGGGGGATGAAAAACTGTTTTTT. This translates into CAISVQGDEKLFF.